Here is one TCR beta chain with its context. The sample is drawn from a study of OX40 agonist ivuxolimab in advanced cancers. This CDR3 has 13 amino acids. Germline V CDR1 and CDR2: MDHEN, SYDVKM. Trimming shortened V by 6 bases and J by 6 bases, and 14 bases separated the two germline ends. Assay: immunoSEQ multiplex PCR; the TCRdb copy retains only in-frame clones and omits some. The sample has 55,000 to 70,000 clones; about 82% are singletons. V is TRBV28 and J is TRBJ1-2; perhaps TRBD1 as D (6 bases). The receptor was derived from an adult with an advanced solid tumor such as melanoma, head and neck, liver or kidney cancer. The specimen was CD4+ or CD8+ T cells sorted from blood, collected in a trial of the OX40 agonist ivuxolimab. This CDR3 reads CASSPGHSNGYTF. The CDR3 nucleotides read TGTGCCAGCAGCCCGGGACATTCGAATGGCTACACCTTC.